This TCR beta chain was recovered during a study of CD8 T cells in Susac syndrome (dated by TCRdb to about 2019). General notes on the study: The study used repertoire sequencing to test whether antigen drove CD8+ T cell activation and differentiation in Susac syndrome. Broad study findings and their caveats: The number of individuals in the TCR sequencing and HLA analysis was acknowledged as relatively small.

Peripheral blood CD8+ and CD4+ T cells from healthy donors, Susac syndrome patients and multiple sclerosis patients were profiled using high-throughput TCR beta sequencing. Multiple sclerosis controls were treatment-naive patients with stable or active relapsing-remitting disease fulfilling revised McDonald criteria. CD8+ TEMRA cells were enriched by FACS, while bulk CD8+ and CD4+ T cells were purified by magnetic negative isolation. Blood was drawn into EDTA tubes, processed within 24 hours, and PBMCs were isolated by density gradient centrifugation. PBMCs intended for TCR sequencing were cryopreserved in liquid nitrogen and were subsequently thawed in a 37 degrees C water bath. The sorted or isolated CD4+, CD8+ and CD8+ TEMRA cells had a purity of 90% or higher. This clonotype has just a few counts. Its antigen remains unidentified. No quality values exist for individual bases; no much larger clone is one base distant.

RNA was extracted with the RNeasy kit and roughly 0.5 to 1 ug was reverse transcribed using random hexamers. The immunoSEQ multiplex PCR assay, which covers 54 Vbeta and 13 Jbeta segments, was used to amplify TCR beta CDR3 regions. PCR amplification bias was corrected using a synthetic template baseline for primer optimization and computational correction. Regarding the original processing steps: Reads were annotated to V, D and J genes according to IMGT and were analyzed with immunoSEQ Analyzer, with only productive sequences retained. Clonality was calculated as one minus the Shannon entropy normalized by log2 of the number of productive unique sequences. For each patient and control, public and private clones were evaluated within the 100 most prevalent clones. A clone was defined as Susac-specific if it was absent from the healthy and MS cohorts, from 950 to 1,300 published viral clones and from other ImmuneACCESS disease sequences. The public reads were reprocessed in TCRdb via fastp at Q25 and MiXCR, keeping in-frame beta chains. Entries are consolidated by CDR3 protein sequence, retaining the most common genes and DNA. TCRdb's processing, not the authors' own work, is the source of the V and J calls. Recorded for this sample are under 350,000 distinct CDR3 sequences; 92% of them occurred a single time. About 0.063% of the sample comes from the top ten.

A distance of 14 bases separates the germline ends of V and J, which lose 2 bases and 3 bases respectively. Reading the germline V gene gives CDR1 LGHNA and CDR2 YSLEER. Including the terminal cysteine and phenylalanine, the CDR3 comprises 15 residues. Of the read, only the CDR3 DNA is kept; its 45 bases are in frame from base 1. The sequence came from a human donor with multiple sclerosis. The sequence joins TRBV4-3 to TRBJ2-7; the D segment may tentatively be TRBD1 or TRBD2, each giving 5 matched bases. Sample: CD4+ T cells from PBMCs. The DNA reads as follows: TGCGCCAGCAGCCAACGAGCAGGGACGCTCTACGAGCAGTACTTC. Its protein is CASSQRAGTLYEQYF.